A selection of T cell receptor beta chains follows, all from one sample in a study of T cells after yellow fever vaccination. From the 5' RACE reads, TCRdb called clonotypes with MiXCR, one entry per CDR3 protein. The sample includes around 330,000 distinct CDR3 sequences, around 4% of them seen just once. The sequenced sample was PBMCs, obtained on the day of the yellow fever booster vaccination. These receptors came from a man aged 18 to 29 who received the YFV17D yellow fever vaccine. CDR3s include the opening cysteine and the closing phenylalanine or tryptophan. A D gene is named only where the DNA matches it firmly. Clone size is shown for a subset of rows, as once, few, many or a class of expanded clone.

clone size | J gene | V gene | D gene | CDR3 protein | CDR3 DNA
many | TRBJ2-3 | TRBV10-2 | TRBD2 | CASSELAVATDTQYF | TGCGCCAGCAGTGAACTAGCGGTGGCCACAGATACGCAGTATTTT
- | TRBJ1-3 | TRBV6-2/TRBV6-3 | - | CASSPGHTSGNTIYF | TGTGCCAGCAGTCCGGGACACACCTCTGGAAACACCATATATTTT
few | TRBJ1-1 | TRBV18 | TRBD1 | CASSPWDSDTEAFF | TGTGCCAGCTCACCTTGGGACAGCGACACTGAAGCTTTCTTT
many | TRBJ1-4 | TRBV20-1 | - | CSARDRWATNEKLFF | TGCAGTGCTAGAGACAGATGGGCAACTAATGAAAAACTGTTTTTT
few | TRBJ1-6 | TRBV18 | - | CASSPNSPAGTENSPLHF | TGTGCCAGCTCACCCAATAGTCCGGCAGGGACGGAAAATTCACCCCTCCACTTT
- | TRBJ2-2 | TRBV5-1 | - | CASSFSRPTGELFF | TGCGCCAGCAGCTTTAGTAGACCGACCGGGGAGCTGTTTTTT
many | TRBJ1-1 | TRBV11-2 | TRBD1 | CASSLEPDRGRRTEAFF | TGTGCCAGCAGCTTAGAACCAGACAGGGGAAGGAGGACTGAAGCTTTCTTT
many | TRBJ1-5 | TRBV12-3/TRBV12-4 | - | CASSPTGSNQPQHF | TGTGCCAGCAGCCCTACAGGGAGCAATCAGCCCCAGCATTTT
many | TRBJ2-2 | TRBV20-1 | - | CSASPLEGLNTGELFF | TGCAGTGCTAGCCCGCTGGAGGGATTAAACACCGGGGAGCTGTTTTTT
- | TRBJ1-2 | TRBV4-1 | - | CASSQPTVVDGYTF | TGCGCCAGCAGCCAGCCGACAGTAGTAGATGGCTACACCTTC
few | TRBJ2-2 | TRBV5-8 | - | CASSYRDGNTGELFF | TGTGCCAGCAGCTACCGGGACGGGAACACCGGGGAGCTGTTTTTT
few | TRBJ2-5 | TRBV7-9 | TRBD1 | CASSPPDRHQETQYF | TGTGCCAGCAGCCCTCCGGACAGGCACCAGGAGACCCAGTACTTC
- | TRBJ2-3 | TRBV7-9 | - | CASSLPLTDTQYF | TGTGCCAGCAGCTTACCGCTCACAGATACGCAGTATTTT
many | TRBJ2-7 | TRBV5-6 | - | CASTWGSSEQYF | TGTGCCAGCACCTGGGGCAGTTCGGAGCAGTACTTC
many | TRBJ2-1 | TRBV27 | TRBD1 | CASSRLPGQGDNEQFF | TGTGCCAGCAGCCGGCTACCGGGACAGGGGGACAATGAGCAGTTCTTC
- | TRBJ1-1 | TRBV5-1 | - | CASTLTGLTEAFF | TGCGCCAGCACCCTGACAGGCCTAACTGAAGCTTTCTTT
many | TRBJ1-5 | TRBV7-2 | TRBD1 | CASRTGTGNQPQHF | TGTGCCAGCAGAACCGGGACAGGCAATCAGCCCCAGCATTTT
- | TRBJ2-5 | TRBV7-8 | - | CASSSIETQYF | TGTGCCAGCAGCTCTATAGAGACCCAGTACTTC
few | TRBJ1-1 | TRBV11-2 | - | CASSFTQGNTEAFF | TGTGCCAGCAGCTTCACTCAGGGGAACACTGAAGCTTTCTTT
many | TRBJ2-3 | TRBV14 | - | CASSPPLGLTDTQYF | TGTGCCAGCAGTCCTCCCCTTGGGCTCACAGATACGCAGTATTTT
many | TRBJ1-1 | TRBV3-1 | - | CASSHLRATEAFF | TGTGCCAGCAGCCATCTAAGGGCGACTGAAGCTTTCTTT
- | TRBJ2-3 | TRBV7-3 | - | CASSLGVGRPTTDTQYF | TGTGCCAGCAGCTTAGGGGTGGGACGCCCTACCACAGATACGCAGTATTTT
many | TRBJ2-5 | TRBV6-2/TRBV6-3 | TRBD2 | CASSYASGTQYF | TGTGCCAGCAGTTACGCTAGCGGGACCCAGTACTTC
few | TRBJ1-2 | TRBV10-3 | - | CATRGTTENYGYTF | TGTGCCACCCGGGGAACGACAGAAAACTATGGCTACACCTTC
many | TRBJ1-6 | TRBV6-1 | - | CASSENSYNSPLHF | TGTGCCAGCAGTGAGAACTCCTATAATTCACCCCTCCACTTT
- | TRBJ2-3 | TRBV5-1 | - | CASSIGTSTDTQYF | TGCGCCAGCAGCATAGGGACTAGCACAGATACGCAGTATTTT
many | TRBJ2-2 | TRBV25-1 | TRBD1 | CASSGTGDAGELFF | TGTGCCAGCTCCGGGACAGGGGACGCCGGGGAGCTGTTTTTT
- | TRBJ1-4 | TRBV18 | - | CASSPPGGEKLFF | TGTGCCAGCTCACCACCAGGAGGGGAAAAACTGTTTTTT
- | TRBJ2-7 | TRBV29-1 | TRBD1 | CSVGGGQGADEQYF | TGCAGCGTGGGAGGGGGACAGGGGGCGGACGAGCAGTACTTC
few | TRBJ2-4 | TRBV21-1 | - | CASSKEAGAIHVYF | TGTGCCAGCAGCAAAGAGGCGGGAGCGATCCACGTGTACTTC
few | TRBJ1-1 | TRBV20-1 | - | CSVPRVAGEAFF | TGCAGTGTCCCCAGGGTTGCGGGCGAAGCTTTCTTT
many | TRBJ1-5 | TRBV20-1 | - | CSATPSNQPQHF | TGCAGTGCTACCCCTAGCAATCAGCCCCAGCATTTT
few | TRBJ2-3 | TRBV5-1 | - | CASSSLLTDTQYF | TGCGCCAGCAGCTCCCTCCTTACAGATACGCAGTATTTT
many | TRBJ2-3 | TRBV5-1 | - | CASTTTGPKGTDTQYF | TGCGCCAGCACCACGACCGGCCCGAAAGGCACAGATACGCAGTATTTT
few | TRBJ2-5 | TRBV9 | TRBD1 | CASSAVGQSETQYF | TGTGCCAGCAGCGCCGTGGGACAGAGCGAGACCCAGTACTTC
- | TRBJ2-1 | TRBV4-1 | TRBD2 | CASSPLGLAGGPYNEQFF | TGCGCCAGCAGCCCCCTGGGACTAGCGGGGGGTCCCTACAATGAGCAGTTCTTC
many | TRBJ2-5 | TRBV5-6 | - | CASSLKRLGLRNGETQYF | TGTGCCAGCAGCTTGAAACGATTGGGGTTGAGAAATGGAGAGACCCAGTACTTC
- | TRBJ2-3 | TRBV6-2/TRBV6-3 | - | CASSYRLLTDTQYF | TGTGCCAGCAGTTACCGCCTTCTCACAGATACGCAGTATTTT
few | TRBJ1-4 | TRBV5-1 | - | CASSLWGDSNEKLFF | TGCGCCAGCAGCCTGTGGGGAGACTCTAATGAAAAACTGTTTTTT
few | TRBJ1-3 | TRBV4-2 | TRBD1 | CASSQARTGLAGNTIYF | TGTGCCAGCAGCCAGGCCCGGACAGGTTTGGCTGGAAACACCATATATTTT
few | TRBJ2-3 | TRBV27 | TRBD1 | CASSSRQGATDTQYF | TGTGCCAGCAGTTCCCGTCAGGGGGCCACAGATACGCAGTATTTT
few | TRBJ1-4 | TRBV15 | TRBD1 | CATSLSGGDEKLFF | TGTGCCACCAGCCTTTCAGGGGGAGATGAAAAACTGTTTTTT
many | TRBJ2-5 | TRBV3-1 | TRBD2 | CASSPPAAGGRETQYF | TGTGCCAGCAGCCCCCCGGCCGCGGGGGGGCGGGAGACCCAGTACTTC
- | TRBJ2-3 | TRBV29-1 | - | CSVEGDTQYF | TGCAGCGTTGAAGGAGATACGCAGTATTTT
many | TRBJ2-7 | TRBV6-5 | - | CASSYRVPYEQYF | TGTGCCAGCAGTTACAGGGTTCCCTACGAGCAGTACTTC
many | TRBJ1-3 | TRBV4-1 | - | CASSQGQQLNTIYF | TGCGCCAGCAGCCAAGGCCAACAGCTAAACACCATATATTTT
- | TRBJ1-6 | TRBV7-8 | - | CASSFQYYSPLHF | TGTGCCAGCAGCTTCCAATATTATTCACCCCTCCACTTT
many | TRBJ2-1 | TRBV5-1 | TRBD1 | CASSSGQGNNEQFF | TGCGCCAGCAGCTCGGGACAGGGGAACAATGAGCAGTTCTTC
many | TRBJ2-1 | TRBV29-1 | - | CSVDGGRVIDEQFF | TGCAGCGTTGATGGGGGTAGGGTGATCGATGAGCAGTTCTTC
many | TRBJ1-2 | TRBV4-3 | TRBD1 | CASSRARQGRGYGYTF | TGCGCCAGCAGCCGGGCTCGACAGGGACGTGGCTATGGCTACACCTTC
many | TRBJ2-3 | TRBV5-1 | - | CASTRGGAHDTQYF | TGCGCCAGCACACGAGGCGGGGCCCACGATACGCAGTATTTT
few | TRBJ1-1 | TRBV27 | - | CASSPGRHMNTEAFF | TGTGCCAGCAGTCCCGGACGGCACATGAACACTGAAGCTTTCTTT
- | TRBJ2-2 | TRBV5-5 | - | CASSLKFLEETGELFF | TGTGCCAGCAGCTTGAAGTTTCTCGAGGAGACCGGGGAGCTGTTTTTT